These 20 T cell receptor beta chains share one sample of origin, sequenced in a study of technical replicates of blood from a few donors. Profiled with immunoSEQ multiplex PCR; TCRdb holds only in-frame clones, not every one. In the table there are roughly 79,000 clones, roughly 91% of which are singletons. The sequencing sample was made of T cells isolated from PBMCs. These receptors originate from a human donor in good health. Some clones in this sample may be carry-over from other donors' samples.

The DNA for the CDR3 is TGTGCCAGCAGCGGGGGGGGACGGTTCAACTCTGGAAACACCATATATTTT. Amino acids: CASSGGGRFNSGNTIYF. The V call is TRBV11-3, the J call TRBJ1-3; possibly TRBD1 for D (5 bases). Looked up from germline, CDR1 is SGHNT and CDR2 is YENEEA. There are 17 residues in the CDR3. The V and J ends lost 5 bases and 0 bases respectively, with 17 bases between them. The variable domain in full, with the rest retrieved from reference TRBV11-3 and TRBJ1-3, is EAGVVQSPRYKIIEKKQPVAFWCNPISGHNTLYWYLQNLGQGPELLIRYENEEAVDDSQLPKDRFSAERLKGVDSTLKIQPAELGDSAVYLCASSGGGRFNSGNTIYFGEGSWLTVV.

The chain recombines TRBV7-2 with TRBJ1-1; 9 positions match TRBD1. Germline CDR1 SGHTA, CDR2 FQGNSA. The CDR3 consists of 16 residues. V shed 3 bases, J shed 11 bases, and the junction held 16 bases outside the gene matches. The CDR3 reads CASSLLGPGQGYRAFF. The DNA for the CDR3 is TGTGCCAGCAGCTTGTTGGGACCGGGACAGGGATATCGGGCTTTCTTT.

The chain combines TRBV4-2 with TRBJ1-2; 7 bases agree with TRBD1. There are 14 residues in the CDR3. CDR1 and CDR2 from the germline V gene are LGHNA and YNFKEQ. The J segment lost 3 bases and the V segment lost 0 bases, leaving 1 base of the junction unmatched. Here the CDR3 reads CASSQDRGDYGYTF. The CDR3 DNA follows: TGTGCCAGCAGCCAAGACAGGGGGGACTATGGCTACACCTTC.

The rearrangement links TRBV4-1 to TRBJ2-5; 10 positions match TRBD1. The CDR3 runs to 16 residues. CDR1 MGHRA and CDR2 YSYEKL come from the germline V gene. V trimming: 2 bases; J trimming: 4 bases; junction bases outside the gene matches: 7. CDR3 DNA sequence: TGCGCCAGCAGCCAACCGGACAGGGGGGACGGAGAGACCCAGTACTTC. Amino acid sequence: CASSQPDRGDGETQYF.

The rearrangement links TRBV27 to TRBJ2-7; D gene uncertain. Trimming left V 7 bases short and J 3 bases short, with 13 bases between. The length of the CDR3 is 13 residues. Germline CDR1 is MNHEY and CDR2 is SMNVEV (reference sequence). CDR3 protein: CASNELSFYEQYF. In DNA, the CDR3 is TGTGCCAGCAACGAACTGAGCTTCTACGAGCAGTACTTC.

This chain uses TRBV4-1 with TRBJ2-7; 8 nucleotides agree with TRBD2. CDR3 length: 17 amino acids. The J segment lost 2 bases and the V segment lost 4 bases, leaving 13 bases of the junction unmatched. CDR1 and CDR2 from the germline V gene are MGHRA and YSYEKL. DNA of the CDR3: TGCGCCAGCAGCCGCCAGGGACTAGTTCGGTTAGCCTACGAGCAGTACTTC. It translates to CASSRQGLVRLAYEQYF.

The chain is built from TRBV5-1 and TRBJ2-2; 11 nucleotides match TRBD1. CDR1 is SGHRS, CDR2 YFSETQ, per germline. Unmatched junction bases numbered 6, after V lost 4 bases and J lost 4 bases. The CDR3 sequence is 16 residues long. The CDR3 DNA follows: TGCGCCAGCAGCCAGGCCGGGACAGGGGGCACCGGGGAGCTGTTTTTT. Encoded protein: CASSQAGTGGTGELFF. Full variable domain (remainder filled in from reference TRBV5-1 and TRBJ2-2): KAGVTQTPRYLIKTRGQQVTLSCSPISGHRSVSWYQQTPGQGLQFLFEYFSETQRNKGNFPGRFSGRQFSNSRSEMNVSTLELGDSALYLCASSQAGTGGTGELFFGEGSRLTVL.

This sequence joins TRBV6-5 and TRBJ2-1, with D perhaps matching TRBD1 (6 bases). Trimming shortened V by 11 bases and J by 2 bases, and 13 bases separated the two germline ends. CDR3 length: 13 amino acids. CDR1 MNHEY and CDR2 SVGAGI come from the germline V gene. This CDR3 is CAGQLGPYNEQFF. Written as DNA, the CDR3 is TGTGCCGGACAGCTGGGGCCCTACAATGAGCAGTTCTTC.

This chain links TRBV7-2 with TRBJ1-5; D is unclear. Germline CDR1 SGHTA, CDR2 FQGNSA. V was shortened by 2 bases and J by 5 bases, with 7 bases between the two germline ends. CDR3 length: 13 residues. The CDR3 region has the DNA TGTGCCAGCAGCTTAAACAGCTATCAGCCCCAGCATTTT. Residues: CASSLNSYQPQHF.

CDR3 sequence (DNA): TGTGCCTGGATCCCAGGGAGCACAGATACGCAGTATTTT. Translating gives CAWIPGSTDTQYF. The genes are TRBV30 and TRBJ2-3, with D possibly being TRBD1 (5 bases). V was pared by 4 bases and J by 0 bases, with 8 bases between. Germline assignment: CDR1 GTSNPN and CDR2 SVGIG (reference sequence). There are 13 residues in the CDR3. Complete variable domain (other parts from reference TRBV30 and TRBJ2-3): SQTIHQWPATLVQPVGSPLSLECTVEGTSNPNLYWYRQAAGRGLQLLFYSVGIGQISSEVPQNLSASRPQDRQFILSSKKLLLSDSGFYLCAWIPGSTDTQYFGPGTRLTVL.

J is TRBJ1-4 and V is TRBV27; D unresolved. Deletions cut 4 bases from V and 2 bases from J, with 14 bases between. CDR3 length equals 16 residues. Germline V CDR1 and CDR2: MNHEY, SMNVEV (reference sequence). CDR3 sequence: CASSSFTRFTNEKLFF. In DNA form, the CDR3 reads TGTGCCAGCAGTTCTTTCACCAGGTTCACTAATGAAAAACTGTTTTTT.

The chain joins TRBV7-2 to TRBJ2-3; perhaps TRBD2 as D (7 bases). Germline V gives CDR1 SGHTA, CDR2 FQGNSA. The CDR3 covers 16 residues. Trimming shortened V by 5 bases and J by 1 base, and 16 bases separated the two germline ends. CDR3 amino acids: CASSLRGGARTDTQYF. CDR3 bases: TGTGCCAGCAGCCTAAGAGGGGGGGCTCGCACAGATACGCAGTATTTT.

About this clone itself: Distinct nucleotide sequences in the sample also encode this CDR3. The rearrangement links TRBV27 to TRBJ1-2; 9 positions match TRBD1. With V trimmed by 6 bases and J by 5 bases, 4 bases remained unmatched. CDR1 and CDR2 (germline): MNHEY, SMNVEV (reference sequence). This CDR3 is 13 amino acids long. The CDR3 nucleotides are TGTGCCAGCAGCCTGACAGGGGGATATGGCTACACCTTC. This sequence encodes CASSLTGGYGYTF.

V and J are TRBV5-1 and TRBJ2-7; possible D gene TRBD2, 6 bases. V was shortened by 4 bases and J by 1 base, with 12 bases between the two germline ends. Looked up from germline, CDR1 is SGHRS and CDR2 is YFSETQ. This CDR3 spans 14 amino acids. The CDR3 is CASSKISGSYEQYF. CDR3 nucleotides: TGCGCCAGCAGCAAAATAAGCGGGTCCTACGAGCAGTACTTC.

This sequence joins TRBV14 and TRBJ1-4; 7 bases map to TRBD1. The ends lost 4 bases at V and 8 bases at J; junction bases unmatched: 4. This CDR3 region has 13 residues. CDR1 and CDR2 (germline): SGHDN, FVKESK. The CDR3 DNA sequence: TGTGCCAGCAGCCTAACAGGGGAGGAAAAACTGTTTTTT. Encoded protein: CASSLTGEEKLFF.

V gene TRBV6-1 combines with J gene TRBJ1-5; 8 bases are a match to TRBD1. The junction had 2 bases not matched to a gene; V was cut back by 4 bases and J by 3 bases. Germline V gene lookup returns CDR1 MNHNS and CDR2 SASEGT. CDR3 size: 14 residues. Here the CDR3 DNA reads TGTGCCAGCAGTGTGACAGGGGTCAATCAGCCCCAGCATTTT. Translated, it gives CASSVTGVNQPQHF.

This chain joins TRBV9 and TRBJ1-2; 8 positions agree with TRBD1. The CDR3 is 16 residues long. Germline values: CDR1 SGDLS, CDR2 YYNGEE. Germline trimming cut 5 bases from V and 4 bases from J; bases unmatched to any gene: 13. CDR3 sequence: CASSGATGASIYGYTF. CDR3 nucleotide sequence: TGTGCCAGCAGTGGAGCGACAGGGGCGAGTATCTATGGCTACACCTTC.

The chain joins TRBV6-5 to TRBJ2-4; 9 bases line up with TRBD1. The CDR3 has 15 amino acids. Trimming cost V 6 bases and J 1 base; bases outside gene matches: 4. The germline V gene has CDR1 MNHEY and CDR2 SVGAGI. The chain's CDR3 is CASRGQGGAKNIQYF. For the CDR3, the DNA is TGTGCCAGCAGGGGACAGGGTGGGGCCAAAAACATTCAGTACTTC.

V and J are TRBV2 and TRBJ1-3; D ambiguous. The V gene's germline CDR1 is SNHLY and CDR2 FYNNEI. The V end was cut by 8 bases, the J end by 0 bases, with 8 bases between. This CDR3 contains 13 residues. The CDR3 DNA sequence: TGTGCCAGCCTCCTCCGCTCTGGAAACACCATATATTTT. This translates into CASLLRSGNTIYF.

This clone was seen just once. The J gene is TRBJ1-1, the V gene TRBV18; TRBD1 matches 7 bases. Germline loops: CDR1 KGHSH, CDR2 LQKENI. This CDR3 is 13 amino acids long. V lost 8 bases, J lost 1 base, and 4 bases stayed unmatched. DNA for the CDR3: TGTGCCAGCGCCACAGGGGAGAACACTGAAGCTTTCTTT. This codes for CASATGENTEAFF.